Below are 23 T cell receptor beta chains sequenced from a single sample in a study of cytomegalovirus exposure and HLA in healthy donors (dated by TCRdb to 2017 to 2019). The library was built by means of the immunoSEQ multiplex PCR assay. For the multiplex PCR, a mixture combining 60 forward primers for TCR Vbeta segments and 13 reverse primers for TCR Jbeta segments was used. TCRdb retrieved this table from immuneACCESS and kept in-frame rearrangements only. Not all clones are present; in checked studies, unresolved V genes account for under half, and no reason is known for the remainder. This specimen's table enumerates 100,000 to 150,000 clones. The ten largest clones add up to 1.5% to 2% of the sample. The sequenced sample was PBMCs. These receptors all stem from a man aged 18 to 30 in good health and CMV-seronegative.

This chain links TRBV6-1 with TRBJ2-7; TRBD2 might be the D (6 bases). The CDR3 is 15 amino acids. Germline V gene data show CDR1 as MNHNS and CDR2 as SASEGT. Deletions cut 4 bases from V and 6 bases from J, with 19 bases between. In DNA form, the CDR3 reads TGTGCCAGCAGTGCCGGGACTCCGAGTCAGCCCGAGCAGTACTTC. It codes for CASSAGTPSQPEQYF.

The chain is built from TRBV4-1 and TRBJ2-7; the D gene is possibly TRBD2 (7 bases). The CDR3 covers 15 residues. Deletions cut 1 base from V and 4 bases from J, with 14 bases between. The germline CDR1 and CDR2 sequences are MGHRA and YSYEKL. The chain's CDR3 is CASSQGSGGRYEQYF. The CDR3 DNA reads TGCGCCAGCAGCCAAGGCTCGGGGGGCCGATACGAGCAGTACTTC.

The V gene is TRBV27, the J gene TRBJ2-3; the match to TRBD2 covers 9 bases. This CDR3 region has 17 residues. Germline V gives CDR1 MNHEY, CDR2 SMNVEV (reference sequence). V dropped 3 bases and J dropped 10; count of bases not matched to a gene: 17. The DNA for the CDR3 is TGTGCCAGCAGTTTGGATGTAGCGGGGGCCCTACGGAGTGCGCAGTATTTT. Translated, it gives CASSLDVAGALRSAQYF.

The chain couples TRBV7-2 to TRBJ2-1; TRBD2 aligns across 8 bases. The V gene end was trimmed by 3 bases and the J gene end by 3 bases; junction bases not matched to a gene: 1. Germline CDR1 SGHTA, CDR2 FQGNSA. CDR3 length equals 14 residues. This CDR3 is CASSLTSVYNEQFF. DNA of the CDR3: TGTGCCAGCAGCTTGACTAGCGTCTACAATGAGCAGTTCTTC.

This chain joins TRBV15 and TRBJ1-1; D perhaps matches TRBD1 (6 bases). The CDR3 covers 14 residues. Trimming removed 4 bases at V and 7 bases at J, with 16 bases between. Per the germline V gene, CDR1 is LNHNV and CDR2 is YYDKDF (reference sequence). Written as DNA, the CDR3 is TGTGCCACCAGCACTAGAGAGACAGGAAGTGAAGCTTTCTTT. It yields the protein CATSTRETGSEAFF.

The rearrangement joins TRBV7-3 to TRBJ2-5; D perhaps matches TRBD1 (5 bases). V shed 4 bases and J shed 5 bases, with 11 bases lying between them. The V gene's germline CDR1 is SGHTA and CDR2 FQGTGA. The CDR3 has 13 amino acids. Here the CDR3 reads CASSSDQGETQYF. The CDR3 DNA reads TGTGCCAGCAGCTCGGACCAGGGTGAGACCCAGTACTTC.

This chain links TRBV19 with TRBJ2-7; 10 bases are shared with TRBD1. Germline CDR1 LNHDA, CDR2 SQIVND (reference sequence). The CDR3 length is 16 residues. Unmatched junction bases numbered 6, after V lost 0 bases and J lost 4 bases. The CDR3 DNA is TGTGCCAGTAGTATAGAAAGGGGACAGGGGATTTACGAGCAGTACTTC. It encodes CASSIERGQGIYEQYF.

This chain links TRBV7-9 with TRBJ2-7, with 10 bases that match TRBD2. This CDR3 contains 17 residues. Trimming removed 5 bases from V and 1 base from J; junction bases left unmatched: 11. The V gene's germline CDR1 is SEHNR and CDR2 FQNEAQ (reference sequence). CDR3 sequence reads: CASSRTGGTSVSYEQYF. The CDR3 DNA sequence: TGTGCCAGCAGCCGGACAGGCGGGACTAGCGTATCCTACGAGCAGTACTTC. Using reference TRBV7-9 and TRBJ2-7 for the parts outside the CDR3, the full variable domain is DTGVSQNPRHKITKRGQNVTFRCDPISEHNRLYWYRQTLGQGPEFLTYFQNEAQLEKSRLLSDRFSAERPKGSFSTLEIQRTEQGDSAMYLCASSRTGGTSVSYEQYFGPGTRLTVT.

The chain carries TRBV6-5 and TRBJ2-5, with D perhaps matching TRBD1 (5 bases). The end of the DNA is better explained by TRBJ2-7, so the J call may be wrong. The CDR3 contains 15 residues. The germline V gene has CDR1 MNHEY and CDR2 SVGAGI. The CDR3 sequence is CASSPETDPRHEQYF. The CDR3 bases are TGTGCCAGCAGTCCGGAGACAGATCCGAGGCACGAGCAGTACTTC.

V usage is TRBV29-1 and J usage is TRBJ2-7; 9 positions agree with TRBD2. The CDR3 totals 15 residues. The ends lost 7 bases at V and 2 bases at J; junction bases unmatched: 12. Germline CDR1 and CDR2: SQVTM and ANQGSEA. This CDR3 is CSAEGVAGATYEQYF. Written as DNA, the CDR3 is TGCAGCGCCGAGGGGGTAGCGGGAGCTACCTACGAGCAGTACTTC.

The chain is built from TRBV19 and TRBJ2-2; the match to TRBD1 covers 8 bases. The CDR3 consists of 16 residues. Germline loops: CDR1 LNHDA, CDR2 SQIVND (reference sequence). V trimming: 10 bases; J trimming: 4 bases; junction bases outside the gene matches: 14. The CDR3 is CAISRSETGATGELFF. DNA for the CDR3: TGTGCCATTTCCCGCTCCGAGACAGGGGCCACCGGGGAGCTGTTTTTT.

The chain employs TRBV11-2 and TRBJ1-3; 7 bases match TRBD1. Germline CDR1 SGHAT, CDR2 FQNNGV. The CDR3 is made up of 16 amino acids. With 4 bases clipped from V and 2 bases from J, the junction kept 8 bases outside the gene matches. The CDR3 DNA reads TGTGCCAGCAGCTCTTACAGGGGTCGGCCTGGAAACACCATATATTTT. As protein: CASSSYRGRPGNTIYF.

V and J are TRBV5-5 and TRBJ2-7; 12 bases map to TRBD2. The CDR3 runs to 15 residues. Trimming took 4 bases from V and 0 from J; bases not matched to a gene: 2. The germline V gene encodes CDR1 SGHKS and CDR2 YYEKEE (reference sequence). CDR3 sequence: CASSPTSGSSYEQYF. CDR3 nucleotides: TGTGCCAGCAGCCCGACTAGCGGGAGCTCCTACGAGCAGTACTTC.

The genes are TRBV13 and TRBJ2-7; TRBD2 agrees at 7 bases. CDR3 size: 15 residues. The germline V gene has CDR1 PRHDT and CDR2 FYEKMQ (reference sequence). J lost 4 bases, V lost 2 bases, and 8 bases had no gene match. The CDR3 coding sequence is TGTGCCAGCAGCTTACAGCAGGTCGGGGGGTACGAGCAGTACTTC. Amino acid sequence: CASSLQQVGGYEQYF.

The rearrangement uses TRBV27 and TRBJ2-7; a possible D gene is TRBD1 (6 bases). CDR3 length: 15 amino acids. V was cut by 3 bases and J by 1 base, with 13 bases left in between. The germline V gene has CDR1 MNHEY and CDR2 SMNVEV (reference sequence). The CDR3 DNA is TGTGCCAGCAGTTTTATCCAGGACAGATCCTACGAGCAGTACTTC. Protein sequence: CASSFIQDRSYEQYF.

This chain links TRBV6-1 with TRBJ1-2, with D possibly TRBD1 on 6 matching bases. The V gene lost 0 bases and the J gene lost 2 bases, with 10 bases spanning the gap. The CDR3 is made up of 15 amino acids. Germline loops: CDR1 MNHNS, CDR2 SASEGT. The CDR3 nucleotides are TGTGCCAGCAGTGAAGCACCAGGGGTGAACTATGGCTACACCTTC. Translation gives CASSEAPGVNYGYTF.

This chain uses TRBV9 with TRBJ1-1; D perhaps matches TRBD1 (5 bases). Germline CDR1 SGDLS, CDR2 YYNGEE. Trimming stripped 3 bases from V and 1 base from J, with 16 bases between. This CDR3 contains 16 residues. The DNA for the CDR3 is TGTGCCAGCAGCGCTTCGTTGGCGCAGGGGAACACTGAAGCTTTCTTT. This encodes CASSASLAQGNTEAFF.

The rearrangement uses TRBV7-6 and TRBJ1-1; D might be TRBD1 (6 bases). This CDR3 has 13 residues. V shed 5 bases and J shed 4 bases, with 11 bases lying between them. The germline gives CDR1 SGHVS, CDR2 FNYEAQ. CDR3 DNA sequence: TGTGCCAGCAGCCCCCAGGGGAGCACTGAAGCTTTCTTT. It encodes CASSPQGSTEAFF.

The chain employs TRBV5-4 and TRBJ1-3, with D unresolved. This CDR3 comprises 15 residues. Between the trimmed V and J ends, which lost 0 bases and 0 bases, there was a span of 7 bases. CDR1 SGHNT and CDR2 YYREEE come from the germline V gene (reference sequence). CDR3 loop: CASSLAGASGNTIYF. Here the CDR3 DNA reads TGTGCCAGCAGCTTGGCAGGTGCCTCTGGAAACACCATATATTTT.

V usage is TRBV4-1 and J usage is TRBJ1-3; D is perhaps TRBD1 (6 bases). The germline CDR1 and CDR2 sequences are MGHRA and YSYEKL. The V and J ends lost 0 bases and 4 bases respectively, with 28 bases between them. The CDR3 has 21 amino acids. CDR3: CASSQEDVGTLLRTHGNTIYF. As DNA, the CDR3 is TGCGCCAGCAGCCAAGAGGATGTAGGGACACTTTTAAGGACCCACGGAAACACCATATATTTT.

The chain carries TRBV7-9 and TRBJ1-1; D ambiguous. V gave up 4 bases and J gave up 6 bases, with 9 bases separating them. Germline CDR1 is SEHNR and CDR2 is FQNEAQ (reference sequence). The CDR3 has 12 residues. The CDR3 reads CASSSTFPEAFF. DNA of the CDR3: TGTGCCAGCAGCTCAACATTCCCTGAAGCTTTCTTT.

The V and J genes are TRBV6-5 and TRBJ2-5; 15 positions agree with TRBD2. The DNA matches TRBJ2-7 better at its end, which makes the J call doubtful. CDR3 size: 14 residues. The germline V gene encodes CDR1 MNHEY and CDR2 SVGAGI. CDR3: CASSWTSGRDEQYF. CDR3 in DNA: TGTGCCAGCAGTTGGACTAGCGGGAGGGACGAGCAGTACTTC.

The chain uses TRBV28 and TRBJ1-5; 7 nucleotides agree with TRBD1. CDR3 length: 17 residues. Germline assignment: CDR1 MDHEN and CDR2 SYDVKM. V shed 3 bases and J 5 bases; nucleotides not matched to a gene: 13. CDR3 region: CASSLMNIQGGHQPQHF. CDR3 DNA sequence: TGTGCCAGCAGTTTGATGAATATTCAGGGGGGCCATCAGCCCCAGCATTTT.